Listed below are T cell receptor beta chains from one sample, sequenced in a study of regulatory T cells in long-lasting Graves disease. TCRdb ran MiXCR on the multiplex PCR reads and lists one entry per CDR3 protein. The sample contains roughly 450,000 distinct CDR3 sequences, around 22% of which appear only once. Sequencing used peripheral blood mononuclear cells (PBMCs), obtained when the disease was refractory, from a patient treated with antithyroid drugs. Receptor source: a female donor with Graves disease. CDR3s include the opening cysteine and the closing phenylalanine or tryptophan. D genes are given only for firm matches. Some rows have no size entry. The others give once, few or many, or a class for an expanded clone.

V gene: TRBV30; D gene: NA; clone size: NA; J gene: TRBJ2-7; CDR3 protein: CAWSSPGTPSYEQYF; CDR3 DNA: TGTGCCTGGAGTTCTCCCGGGACCCCCTCCTACGAGCAGTACTTC
V gene: TRBV19; D gene: NA; clone size: NA; J gene: TRBJ2-2; CDR3 protein: CASSTGTLGVGGELFF; CDR3 DNA: TGTGCCAGTAGTACCGGGACATTGGGCGTCGGCGGGGAGCTGTTTTTT
V gene: TRBV30; D gene: NA; clone size: NA; J gene: TRBJ1-1; CDR3 protein: CGGMNTEAFF; CDR3 DNA: TGCGGGGGGATGAACACTGAAGCTTTCTTT
V gene: TRBV20-1; D gene: NA; clone size: few; J gene: TRBJ2-5; CDR3 protein: CSARTQTSGPQRETQYF; CDR3 DNA: TGCAGTGCTCGCACCCAAACTAGTGGGCCCCAGAGAGAGACCCAGTACTTC
V gene: TRBV7-9; D gene: NA; clone size: NA; J gene: TRBJ2-7; CDR3 protein: CASSQVGSHEQYF; CDR3 DNA: TGTGCCAGCAGCCAAGTCGGGAGTCACGAGCAGTACTTC
V gene: TRBV7-2; D gene: TRBD1; clone size: NA; J gene: TRBJ2-5; CDR3 protein: CASSPRGTEETQYF; CDR3 DNA: TGTGCCAGCAGCCCAAGGGGGACAGAAGAGACCCAGTACTTC
V gene: TRBV7-3; D gene: NA; clone size: many; J gene: TRBJ2-2; CDR3 protein: CASSPGTYHDTGELFF; CDR3 DNA: TGTGCCAGCAGCCCAGGGACGTACCACGACACCGGGGAGCTGTTTTTT
V gene: TRBV12-3/TRBV12-4; D gene: TRBD1; clone size: NA; J gene: TRBJ1-5; CDR3 protein: CASSFFGIDGTGGAQPQHF; CDR3 DNA: TGTGCCAGCAGTTTTTTCGGCATCGACGGGACAGGGGGCGCGCAGCCCCAGCATTTT
V gene: TRBV7-8; D gene: TRBD2; clone size: NA; J gene: TRBJ2-2; CDR3 protein: CASSPTSGRVFGELFF; CDR3 DNA: TGTGCCAGCAGCCCAACTAGCGGGAGGGTCTTCGGGGAGCTGTTTTTT
V gene: TRBV6-5; D gene: NA; clone size: NA; J gene: TRBJ2-7; CDR3 protein: CASSYSKRSGDFYEQYF; CDR3 DNA: TGTGCCAGCAGTTACTCTAAGCGGTCAGGCGACTTTTACGAGCAGTACTTC
V gene: TRBV28; D gene: NA; clone size: NA; J gene: TRBJ2-1; CDR3 protein: CASSLSLAGYNEQFF; CDR3 DNA: TGTGCCAGCAGTTTATCTCTCGCGGGCTACAATGAGCAGTTCTTC
V gene: TRBV7-9; D gene: TRBD2; clone size: NA; J gene: TRBJ2-3; CDR3 protein: CASSTSGTSTDTQYF; CDR3 DNA: TGTGCCAGCAGTACTAGCGGGACTTCCACAGATACGCAGTATTTT
V gene: TRBV20-1; D gene: TRBD2; clone size: many; J gene: TRBJ2-7; CDR3 protein: CSARGEGLGSREQYF; CDR3 DNA: TGCAGTGCTAGAGGCGAGGGACTAGGTTCCCGCGAGCAGTACTTC
V gene: TRBV11-1; D gene: TRBD1; clone size: few; J gene: TRBJ2-5; CDR3 protein: CASSQRTGPLQETQYF; CDR3 DNA: TGTGCCAGCAGCCAACGGACAGGGCCACTACAAGAGACCCAGTACTTC
V gene: TRBV11-2; D gene: NA; clone size: many; J gene: TRBJ2-7; CDR3 protein: CASSFDHLNQYEQYF; CDR3 DNA: TGTGCCAGCAGCTTTGACCACCTCAACCAATACGAGCAGTACTTC
V gene: TRBV12-3/TRBV12-4; D gene: NA; clone size: few; J gene: TRBJ1-1; CDR3 protein: CASSTKRDTEAFF; CDR3 DNA: TGTGCCAGCAGTACTAAACGAGATACTGAAGCTTTCTTT
V gene: TRBV12-3/TRBV12-4; D gene: NA; clone size: NA; J gene: TRBJ2-3; CDR3 protein: CASSLTTGDTQYF; CDR3 DNA: TGTGCCAGCAGTTTGACAACAGGTGATACGCAGTATTTT
V gene: TRBV7-3; D gene: NA; clone size: NA; J gene: TRBJ2-3; CDR3 protein: CASSLWELDTQYF; CDR3 DNA: TGTGCCAGCAGCTTATGGGAGTTAGATACGCAGTATTTT
V gene: TRBV7-9; D gene: NA; clone size: few; J gene: TRBJ2-7; CDR3 protein: CASSSYRDRYEQYF; CDR3 DNA: TGTGCCAGCAGCTCCTACAGGGATCGGTACGAGCAGTACTTC
V gene: TRBV9; D gene: NA; clone size: few; J gene: TRBJ1-2; CDR3 protein: CASSVDPRGLYGYTF; CDR3 DNA: TGTGCCAGCAGCGTGGACCCCAGAGGGCTCTATGGCTACACCTTC
V gene: TRBV10-3; D gene: NA; clone size: few; J gene: TRBJ2-2; CDR3 protein: CAISNTLGGELFF; CDR3 DNA: TGTGCCATCAGCAATACACTTGGCGGGGAGCTGTTTTTT
V gene: TRBV7-8; D gene: TRBD2; clone size: NA; J gene: TRBJ2-1; CDR3 protein: CASSFLTSGRAQQFF; CDR3 DNA: TGTGCCAGCAGCTTCCTTACTAGCGGGAGGGCTCAGCAGTTCTTC
V gene: TRBV6-1; D gene: TRBD1; clone size: many; J gene: TRBJ2-7; CDR3 protein: CASRLGTGSWEQYF; CDR3 DNA: TGTGCCAGCAGACTCGGGACAGGGTCGTGGGAGCAGTACTTC
V gene: TRBV2; D gene: NA; clone size: many; J gene: TRBJ1-5; CDR3 protein: CASGTMYSNQPQHF; CDR3 DNA: TGTGCCAGCGGGACCATGTATAGCAATCAGCCCCAGCATTTT
V gene: TRBV20-1; D gene: NA; clone size: few; J gene: TRBJ2-7; CDR3 protein: CSASRAGSYEQYF; CDR3 DNA: TGCAGTGCTAGCCGGGCCGGCTCCTACGAGCAGTACTTC
V gene: TRBV5-1; D gene: NA; clone size: many; J gene: TRBJ1-1; CDR3 protein: CASSLASANTEAFF; CDR3 DNA: TGCGCCAGCAGCTTGGCGTCGGCGAACACTGAAGCTTTCTTT
V gene: TRBV14; D gene: TRBD1; clone size: NA; J gene: TRBJ1-6; CDR3 protein: CASSQGTGVGSPLHF; CDR3 DNA: TGTGCCAGCAGCCAAGGGACAGGGGTTGGGTCACCCCTCCACTTT
V gene: TRBV5-6; D gene: NA; clone size: few; J gene: TRBJ2-7; CDR3 protein: CASSLWWETLPYEQYF; CDR3 DNA: TGTGCCAGCAGCTTGTGGTGGGAGACCCTACCCTACGAGCAGTACTTC
V gene: TRBV20-1; D gene: NA; clone size: NA; J gene: TRBJ1-5; CDR3 protein: CSARDGPFSNQPQHF; CDR3 DNA: TGCAGTGCTAGAGATGGGCCGTTTAGCAATCAGCCCCAGCATTTT
V gene: TRBV12-5; D gene: NA; clone size: once; J gene: TRBJ2-1; CDR3 protein: CASAGVSYNEQFF; CDR3 DNA: TGTGCTAGTGCGGGGGTCTCCTACAATGAGCAGTTCTTC
V gene: TRBV4-1; D gene: TRBD1; clone size: NA; J gene: TRBJ2-2; CDR3 protein: CASIARTGSGTGELFF; CDR3 DNA: TGCGCCAGCATCGCCCGGACAGGGTCGGGCACCGGGGAGCTGTTTTTT
V gene: TRBV7-9; D gene: TRBD1; clone size: few; J gene: TRBJ1-2; CDR3 protein: CASSYGQGLQVGYTF; CDR3 DNA: TGTGCCAGCAGCTACGGACAGGGGCTTCAAGTTGGCTACACCTTC
V gene: TRBV20-1; D gene: NA; clone size: many; J gene: TRBJ1-5; CDR3 protein: CSASLNRENQPQHF; CDR3 DNA: TGCAGTGCTTCCCTAAACAGGGAAAATCAGCCCCAGCATTTT
V gene: TRBV3-1; D gene: NA; clone size: few; J gene: TRBJ2-4; CDR3 protein: CASSHLARGDKNIQYF; CDR3 DNA: TGTGCCAGCAGCCATCTCGCCAGGGGCGACAAAAACATTCAGTACTTC
V gene: TRBV12-3/TRBV12-4; D gene: TRBD2; clone size: many; J gene: TRBJ2-5; CDR3 protein: CASSPGGQETQYF; CDR3 DNA: TGTGCCAGCAGTCCGGGGGGCCAAGAGACCCAGTACTTC
V gene: TRBV5-1; D gene: NA; clone size: few; J gene: TRBJ2-7; CDR3 protein: CASSLAWASDYEQYF; CDR3 DNA: TGCGCCAGCAGCTTGGCCTGGGCGTCGGACTACGAGCAGTACTTC
V gene: TRBV6-2/TRBV6-3; D gene: TRBD1; clone size: many; J gene: TRBJ1-2; CDR3 protein: CASSNLDRDRGGGYTF; CDR3 DNA: TGTGCCAGCAGTAACTTAGACCGGGACAGGGGCGGTGGCTACACCTTC
V gene: TRBV9; D gene: NA; clone size: NA; J gene: TRBJ2-6; CDR3 protein: CASSVGEVSGANVLTF; CDR3 DNA: TGTGCCAGCAGCGTAGGGGAGGTCTCTGGGGCCAACGTCCTGACTTTC
V gene: TRBV5-4; D gene: TRBD2; clone size: NA; J gene: TRBJ2-7; CDR3 protein: CASSFGGTVYEQYF; CDR3 DNA: TGTGCCAGCAGCTTCGGGGGGACCGTATACGAGCAGTACTTC